This T cell receptor (beta chain) came from a study of T-cell reconstitution after alpha-beta-depleted transplantation in children. Trimming took off 3 bases at V and 3 bases at J, with 8 bases between the two ends. This CDR3 is 12 amino acids long. Germline CDR1 reads DFQATT; CDR2 reads SNEGSKA (reference sequence). For TCRbeta, the library was prepared with unique molecular identifiers. TCRdb re-called the PCR reads with MiXCR, one entry per CDR3 protein. This table has about 690,000 distinct CDR3 sequences, roughly 17% appearing once. The sequence was collected from a human donor who donated a stem cell graft to a child with acute myeloid leukemia. The material was PBMCs from the stem cell graft donor, obtained from the stem cell graft. This chain links TRBV20-1 with TRBJ2-5; no definite D call. The CDR3 sequence: CSARGGKETQYF. The CDR3, as DNA: TGCAGTGCTAGGGGTGGAAAAGAGACCCAGTACTTC.